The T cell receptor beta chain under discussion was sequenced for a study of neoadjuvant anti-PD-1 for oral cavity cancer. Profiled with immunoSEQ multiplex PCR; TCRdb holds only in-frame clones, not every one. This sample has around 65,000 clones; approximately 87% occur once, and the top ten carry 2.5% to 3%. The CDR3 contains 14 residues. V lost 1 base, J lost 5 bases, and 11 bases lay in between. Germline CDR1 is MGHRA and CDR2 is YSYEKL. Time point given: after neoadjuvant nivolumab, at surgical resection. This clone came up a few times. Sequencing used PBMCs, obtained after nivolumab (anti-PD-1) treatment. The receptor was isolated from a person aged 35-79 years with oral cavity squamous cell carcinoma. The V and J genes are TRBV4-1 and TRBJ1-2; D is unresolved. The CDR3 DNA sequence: TGCGCCAGCAGCCAAGTTTCCGGCGTATATGGCTACACCTTC. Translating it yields CASSQVSGVYGYTF.